This T cell receptor beta chain came from a study of blood T cell repertoires in COVID-19. Recruits, aged roughly 18 to 89 years, lived in about two dozen US areas. Cohort assignment relied on participant-reported clinical history. Produced via immunoSEQ multiplex PCR; TCRdb's table is partial and in-frame only. The profile covers around 310,000 clones, with approximately 89% appearing a single time and over 8% taken by the ten largest. V shed 0 bases and J 6 bases; nucleotides not matched to a gene: 4. Germline CDR1 is LNHDA and CDR2 is SQIVND (reference sequence). The CDR3 spans 16 residues. Sequenced sample: PBMCs or T cells enriched from blood (not recorded which). The V and J genes are TRBV19 and TRBJ1-6; 8 bases line up with TRBD1. The sequence derives from a middle-aged woman who had recovered from COVID-19. The CDR3 nucleotides are TGTGCCAGTAGTATAGACCGGACAGGGACTAATTCACCCCTCCACTTT. It is translated as CASSIDRTGTNSPLHF. Full variable domain (outside the CDR3, taken from reference TRBV19 and TRBJ1-6): DGGITQSPKYLFRKEGQNVTLSCEQNLNHDAMYWYRQDPGQGLRLIYYSQIVNDFQKGDIAEGYSVSREKKESFPLTVTSAQKNPTAFYLCASSIDRTGTNSPLHFGNGTRLTVT.